The 14 T cell receptor beta chains reported below all come from one sample, sequenced in a study of siplizumab effects on memory and regulatory T cells. Produced via immunoSEQ multiplex PCR; TCRdb's table is partial and in-frame only. The data contain roughly 97,000 clones, 93% of them singletons. Specimen: Tregs sorted from blood. The receptors here all came from a human donor in good health.

The chain combines TRBV11-1 with TRBJ1-6, with TRBD1 as a possible D gene (5 bases). Trimming cost V 3 bases and J 6 bases, with 12 bases left between them. Germline lookup yields CDR1 SGHAT and CDR2 FQDESV (reference sequence). The CDR3 is 15 residues long. CDR3 bases: TGTGCCAGCAGCTTGGGGACGGCTATTAATTCACCCCTCCACTTT. Encoded protein: CASSLGTAINSPLHF.

The chain links TRBV5-4 to TRBJ1-2; TRBD1 is a possible D gene (6 bases). CDR1 is SGHNT and CDR2 is YYREEE in the germline V gene (reference sequence). Between the trimmed V and J ends, which lost 0 bases and 0 bases, there was a span of 9 bases. The CDR3 totals 15 residues. The CDR3 DNA reads as TGTGCCAGCAGCTTGGGGGGGCCAGCTAACTATGGCTACACCTTC. Translation gives CASSLGGPANYGYTF.

CDR3 residues: CASSYRGSGETQYF. CDR3 in DNA: TGTGCCAGCAGTTACCGGGGCTCGGGGGAGACCCAGTACTTC. This chain uses TRBV6-5 with TRBJ2-5, with D perhaps given as TRBD1 or TRBD2 (5 bases each). Germline V gene lookup returns CDR1 MNHEY and CDR2 SVGAGI. The CDR3 consists of 14 residues. Between the trimmed V and J ends, which lost 2 bases and 5 bases, there was a span of 12 bases.

This clone was counted a single time. The V gene is TRBV30, the J gene TRBJ2-2, with 14 bases lining up with TRBD2. The CDR3 totals 17 residues. Losses at the gene ends were 4 bases for V and 2 bases for J; bases not matched to a gene: 6. In germline, CDR1 is GTSNPN, CDR2 SVGIG (reference sequence). This CDR3 reads CAWKRLAGGINTGELFF. Here the CDR3 DNA reads TGTGCCTGGAAACGACTAGCGGGGGGGATTAACACCGGGGAGCTGTTTTTT.

This sequence joins TRBV5-1 and TRBJ1-4; perhaps TRBD1 as D (6 bases). This CDR3 has 15 amino acids. Germline-derived CDR1 and CDR2 are SGHRS and YFSETQ. The ends were cut back, 3 bases at V and 6 bases at J, with 15 bases in the middle. In DNA form, the CDR3 reads TGCGCCAGCAGCTCGAGAACGGAGGGGGATGAAAAACTGTTTTTT. Amino acids: CASSSRTEGDEKLFF.

The chain has TRBV7-3 and TRBJ2-3; D is uncertain. Trimming pared 2 bases from V and 4 bases from J, leaving 4 bases between. The CDR3 is 12 amino acids. Germline V gene data show CDR1 as SGHTA and CDR2 as FQGTGA. The CDR3 sequence: CASSLDSDTQYF. The DNA of the CDR3 is TGTGCCAGCAGCTTAGATTCAGATACGCAGTATTTT.

The V and J genes are TRBV7-2 and TRBJ2-2; TRBD1 aligns across 9 bases. The trim removed 6 bases at V and 3 bases at J, leaving 2 bases unmatched. The germline V gene encodes CDR1 SGHTA and CDR2 FQGNSA. The CDR3 spans 14 residues. CDR3 nucleotides: TGTGCCAGCAGTCGGGACAGGGACACCGGGGAGCTGTTTTTT. Encoded protein: CASSRDRDTGELFF.

The chain couples TRBV6-6 to TRBJ2-7; D is undetermined. Per the germline V gene, CDR1 is MNHNY and CDR2 is SVGAGI (reference sequence). The germline V and J ends were trimmed by 5 bases and 0 bases, with 14 bases remaining between them. The CDR3 has 15 amino acids. CDR3 bases: TGTGCCAGCAGTCCAAGCCAGGCCGGCTCCTACGAGCAGTACTTC. Its protein is CASSPSQAGSYEQYF.

The V call is TRBV6-5, the J call TRBJ1-1; D call uncertain. CDR3 size: 13 residues. Germline assignment: CDR1 MNHEY and CDR2 SVGAGI. Between the trimmed V and J ends, which lost 3 bases and 4 bases, there was a span of 9 bases. The CDR3 sequence: CASSYYPSTEAFF. The CDR3 nucleotides are TGTGCCAGCAGTTATTACCCAAGCACTGAAGCTTTCTTT.

The V and J genes are TRBV12-5 and TRBJ2-3, with D possibly being TRBD1 or TRBD2 (6 bases each). This CDR3 has 16 amino acids. Per the germline V gene, CDR1 is LGHNT and CDR2 is FRNRAP. V gave up 1 base and J gave up 6 bases, with 17 bases separating them. For the CDR3, the DNA is TGTGCTAGTGGTTTGGGTGCGACGGGGGCTCCTGATACGCAGTATTTT. It encodes CASGLGATGAPDTQYF.

This chain connects TRBV5-1 to TRBJ1-6; D unclear. CDR1 SGHRS and CDR2 YFSETQ come from the germline V gene. V lost 0 bases and J lost 7, with 11 bases in between. The CDR3 contains 15 residues. CDR3 sequence reads: CASSLDSPANSPLHF. The CDR3 DNA follows: TGCGCCAGCAGCTTGGACAGCCCGGCCAATTCACCCCTCCACTTT.

The V gene is TRBV5-1, the J gene TRBJ2-1, with 7 nucleotides matching TRBD2. CDR1 is SGHRS and CDR2 is YFSETQ in the germline V gene. The length of the CDR3 is 15 residues. V shed 4 bases, J shed 4 bases, and the junction held 8 bases outside the gene matches. The CDR3 sequence is CASSPQGDYYNEQFF. The CDR3 nucleotides are TGCGCCAGCAGCCCTCAAGGGGACTATTACAATGAGCAGTTCTTC.

V is TRBV10-3 and J is TRBJ1-5; possibly TRBD1 for D (5 bases). V lost 6 bases and J lost 3, with 9 bases in between. This CDR3 has 13 amino acids. In germline, CDR1 is ENHRY, CDR2 SYGVKD. CDR3 DNA sequence: TGTGCCATCAGCGAAGGGGTCAATCAGCCCCAGCATTTT. It translates to CAISEGVNQPQHF.

The chain employs TRBV25-1 and TRBJ2-7, with D possibly being TRBD2 (6 bases). Germline CDR1 MGHDK, CDR2 SYGVNS. The V end was cut by 1 base, the J end by 2 bases, with 12 bases between. This CDR3 contains 15 residues. Here the CDR3 reads CASSESGVMTYEQYF. The CDR3 DNA sequence: TGTGCCAGCAGTGAATCGGGGGTTATGACCTACGAGCAGTACTTC.